This T cell receptor beta chain was sequenced during a study of blood T cell repertoires in COVID-19. CDR3 length: 17 amino acids. Germline CDR1 is MGHRA and CDR2 is YSYEKL. The V end lost 3 bases, the J end lost 0 bases, and 14 bases lay between the germline ends. Data came from immunoSEQ multiplex PCR; TCRdb stores just in-frame clones and leaves some out. The sample comprises fewer than 450,000 clones, over 75% of which are singletons, and roughly 1% rests with the top ten. The sequence came from a woman in her twenties or thirties who had recovered from COVID-19. The chain employs TRBV4-1 and TRBJ1-4, with D maybe TRBD1 (5 bases). The sequencing sample was made of PBMCs or T cells enriched from blood (not recorded which). The CDR3 is CASSQWGGDATNEKLFF. CDR3 nucleotide sequence: TGCGCCAGCAGCCAGTGGGGAGGGGACGCAACTAATGAAAAACTGTTTTTT.